This TCR beta chain came from a study of immune cell composition in non-small cell lung cancer. Whole-study results and caveats: Tumour-associated clones >0.5% occurred in 25% to 40% of adenocarcinomas, approximately 79% of squamous.

The CDR3 is 16 residues long. Germline-derived CDR1 and CDR2 are SGHTA and FQGNSA. V was pared by 3 bases and J by 5 bases, with 16 bases between. Normal lung was taken at the farthest possible site, at least 3 cm from tumour. Generated by immunoSEQ multiplex PCR, the TCRdb table keeps only in-frame clones and is missing some. The data contain roughly 2,500 clones, over 60% of them seen just once; the ten biggest clones take up about a quarter. With respect to this clone: Its target is unknown.

Sequencing used non-adjacent lung tissue. The TCR originated in a human donor with non-small cell lung cancer. The chain carries TRBV7-2 and TRBJ2-2, with a weak D call TRBD2 (7 bases). CDR3 sequence: CASSLEGGAGTGELFF. Here the CDR3 DNA reads TGTGCCAGCAGCTTGGAGGGGGGGGCCGGGACCGGGGAGCTGTTTTTT.